This TCR beta chain derives from a study of blood T cells in healthy people across ages (dated by TCRdb to 2013 to 2016). About the full investigation: In model experiments, template switching captured roughly one uniquely barcoded TCR beta cDNA molecule for every two T cells. For two donors (one aged 18 to 30 and one aged 80 or older), the study analyzed two additional independent replicas of 1 million unique cDNA reads from the same blood draw. Donors of different ages were randomly distributed across sequencing lanes to avoid experimental bias. The donors were divided into four age groups: young (average around 16 years), middle-aged (around 41), aged (about 56) and long-lived (82). Using deep sequencing normalized with unique cDNA molecular identifiers, the study measured how TCR beta repertoire diversity changes with age.

The donors were a few dozen Caucasian individuals from Russia, aged roughly 6 to 100 years, who were systemically healthy. Each donor gave 8 to 10 milliliters of peripheral blood, drawn into EDTA-treated Vacutainer tubes. Ficoll-Paque density-gradient centrifugation was used to isolate PBMCs, with at least 7 million obtained per sample. Total RNA was extracted from PBMCs with Trizol reagent, with at least 5.5 micrograms obtained per sample. For every donor, an aliquot of PBMCs went through flow cytometry to measure the percentages of naive CD45RAhigh/CD27high T cells. The CDR3 has 14 amino acids, counting the end cysteine and phenylalanine. CDR3 DNA only is kept here, 42 bases in frame from base 1. A distance of 17 bases separates the germline ends of V and J, which lose 4 bases and 7 bases respectively. Sequences SGHRS (CDR1) and YFSETQ (CDR2) are obtained from the germline V gene. What the study reported, not specific to this receptor: As age increased, observed TCR beta diversity per million T cells dropped in a roughly linear way, and a significant reduction was already evident by age about 40. Bulk unsorted PBMC profiling prevented conclusive comparison of naive and antigen-experienced compartments. Estimates of total diversity based on one million sequenced T cells were regarded as lower bounds and as underestimates. Compared with the aged group, the long-lived group had more naive CD4+ T cells, fewer expanded clones and increased TCR diversity, a pattern suggesting age selection. Because donor CMV infection status was unknown, age-related changes in expanded clonotypes were potentially confounded. The percentage of naive T cells measured by flow cytometry correlated strongly with observed TCR beta diversity.

This clonotype appeared a few times. It has no known antigen specificity. The input lacks base qualities; no much larger clone sits a single base away. The library relied on 5' RACE. For sequencing, an Illumina HiSeq 2500 was employed. A second roughly 6 to 11 cycle PCR used a sample-barcoded 5' primer and a J-beta primer mix. A template-switch 5' adaptor carrying 12 random nucleotides introduced a unique molecular identifier onto each TCR beta cDNA molecule. Each sample yielded at least 2.5 million CDR3-containing paired-end reads. All of the RNA was converted into first-strand cDNA using the Mint cDNA synthesis kit, with a TRBC-specific oligonucleotide serving as the primer. Following uracil-DNA glycosylase treatment, all cDNA underwent a first 18-cycle PCR with the universal primers M1SS and BC2_uni_R. The paper's processing steps were these. For normalization, 1 million high-quality reads were randomly selected from each sample, with every read carrying a distinct molecular identifier. Instead of being binned into consensus sequences, reads that shared molecular identifiers were thrown out. CDR3 identification, clonotype clustering and error correction used MiTCR with a Q25 quality threshold and the strictest error-elimination algorithm. Lower-bound total TCR beta diversity was estimated with a nonparametric unseen species model using Euler transformation. TCRdb trimmed the raw reads at Q25, called clones with MiXCR and kept productive beta chains. Here each entry gathers all rows of one CDR3 protein and keeps the most common genes and DNA. Here the V and J calls rest on TCRdb's processing, not on the authors' analysis. In this sample the table shows about 1,600,000 distinct CDR3 sequences, 42% of which occur a single time. In total, the top ten clones hold 7.9% of the sample.

This receptor was obtained from a young woman in good health. Sequencing used blood. Recombination linked TRBV5-1 to TRBJ1-1; the D segment could be TRBD1, given 5 matching bases. The CDR3 in this case is CASSLSDLQGEAFF. The DNA sequence is given as TGCGCCAGCAGCCTCTCGGACCTCCAGGGTGAAGCTTTCTTT.